This T cell receptor (beta chain) was observed in a study of blood T cell repertoires in COVID-19. Overall study: Samples of COVID-19 (acute and convalescent) were obtained from the United States, Italy and Spain. The analysed material was cDNA or gDNA that came from T cells, B-cell-depleted T cells, or PBMCs.

As handled by the study authors: Estimated nucleated cell counts came from reference gene primer amplification. The data were produced by immunoSEQ multiplex PCR, yet TCRdb's version contains in-frame clones alone and is incomplete. Clonal size and the V and J genes are those of that table, whereas D and trimming came from the DNA. The repertoire holds about 87,000 clones, with about four fifths as singletons. Sequencing was carried out using peripheral blood. This TCR came from an older woman with acute or convalescent COVID-19.

The CDR3 coding sequence is TGCGCCAGCAGCTTGGAACAAGAGGATGAAAAACTGTTTTTT. Its protein is CASSLEQEDEKLFF. The J gene is TRBJ1-4, the V gene TRBV5-1; D unresolved. This CDR3 is built from 14 residues. Germline V gives CDR1 SGHRS, CDR2 YFSETQ. Trimming cost V 0 bases and J 6 bases, with 9 bases left between them.